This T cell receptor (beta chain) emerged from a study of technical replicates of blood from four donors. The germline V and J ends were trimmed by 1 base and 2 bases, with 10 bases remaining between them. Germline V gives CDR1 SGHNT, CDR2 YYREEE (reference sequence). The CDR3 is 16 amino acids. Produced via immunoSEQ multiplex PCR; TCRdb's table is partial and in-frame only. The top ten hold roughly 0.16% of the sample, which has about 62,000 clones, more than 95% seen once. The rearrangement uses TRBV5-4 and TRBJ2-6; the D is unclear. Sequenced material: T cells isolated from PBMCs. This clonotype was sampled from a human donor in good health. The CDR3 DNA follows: TGTGCCAGCAGCTTGTTTACCCGGGCTGGGGCCAACGTCCTGACTTTC. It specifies CASSLFTRAGANVLTF.